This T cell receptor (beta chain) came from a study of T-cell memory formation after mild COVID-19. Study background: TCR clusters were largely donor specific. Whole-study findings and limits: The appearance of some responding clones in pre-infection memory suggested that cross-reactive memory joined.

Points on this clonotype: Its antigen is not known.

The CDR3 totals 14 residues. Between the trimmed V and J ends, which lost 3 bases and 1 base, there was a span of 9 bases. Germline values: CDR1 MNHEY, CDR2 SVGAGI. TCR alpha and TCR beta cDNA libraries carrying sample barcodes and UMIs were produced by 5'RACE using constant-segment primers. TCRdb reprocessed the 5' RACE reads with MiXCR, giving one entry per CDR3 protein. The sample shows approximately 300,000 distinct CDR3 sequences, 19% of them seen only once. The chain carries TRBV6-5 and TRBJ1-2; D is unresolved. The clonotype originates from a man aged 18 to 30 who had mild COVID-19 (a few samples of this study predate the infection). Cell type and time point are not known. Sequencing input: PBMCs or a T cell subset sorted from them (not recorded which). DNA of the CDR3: TGTGCCAGCAGTTATTCCCCCATTAACTATGGCTACACCTTC. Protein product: CASSYSPINYGYTF.